The 10 T cell receptor beta chains below come from one sample, sequenced in a study of blood T cell repertoires in COVID-19. Some clones are missing from TCRdb's copy, which holds only in-frame ones; the method was immunoSEQ multiplex PCR. The table shows some 80,000 clones, with more than 75% occurring only once. Sequencing was done on a sample of peripheral blood. These receptors originate from a man aged 55 to 70 with COVID-19, enrolled during active disease.

The chain couples TRBV7-2 to TRBJ1-6; TRBD1 matches at 7 bases. With V trimmed by 4 bases and J by 10 bases, 10 bases remained unmatched. The CDR3 runs 15 residues. Germline V gene sequence: CDR1 SGHTA, CDR2 FQGNSA. The CDR3 coding sequence is TGTGCCAGCAGCTCCCGGACAGGAGGGCGATCACCCCTCCACTTT. Its protein product is CASSSRTGGRSPLHF.

The chain uses TRBV2 and TRBJ1-2, with D tentatively TRBD1 (6 bases). The germline V and J ends were trimmed by 3 bases and 7 bases, with 15 bases remaining between them. Germline V lookup: CDR1 SNHLY, CDR2 FYNNEI. The CDR3 spans 14 residues. This CDR3 is CASSDRTDGLGYTF. In nucleotides, the CDR3 is TGTGCCAGCAGTGACAGGACAGATGGGCTTGGCTACACCTTC.

The genes are TRBV7-9 and TRBJ2-5; 10 bases are a match to TRBD1. The ends lost 2 bases at V and 3 bases at J; junction bases unmatched: 12. The CDR3 consists of 18 residues. In germline, CDR1 is SEHNR, CDR2 FQNEAQ (reference sequence). CDR3 in DNA: TGTGCCAGCAGCTTACTTAAGGGAGCGGGACAGGGGAAAGAGACCCAGTACTTC. Protein sequence: CASSLLKGAGQGKETQYF.

V usage is TRBV2 and J usage is TRBJ2-2, with 12 positions matching TRBD2. J lost 1 base, V lost 4 bases, and 1 base had no gene match. The CDR3 runs 16 residues. Per the germline V gene, CDR1 is SNHLY and CDR2 is FYNNEI. The CDR3 DNA reads TGTGCCAGCAGTGGACTAGCGGGGGAGAACACCGGGGAGCTGTTTTTT. It codes for CASSGLAGENTGELFF.

The chain employs TRBV28 and TRBJ1-5; D is unclear. Germline V gives CDR1 MDHEN, CDR2 SYDVKM. The CDR3 spans 14 residues. Trimming removed 1 base from V and 3 bases from J, with 7 bases in between. This CDR3 is CASSLFRDNQPQHF. CDR3 sequence (DNA): TGTGCCAGCAGTTTATTCCGAGACAATCAGCCCCAGCATTTT.

The CDR3 sequence is CAFGTAYEQYF. The CDR3 bases are TGTGCCTTCGGGACAGCCTACGAGCAGTACTTC. The chain employs TRBV30 and TRBJ2-7; 7 nucleotides match TRBD1. The CDR3 has 11 amino acids. Germline V gene sequence: CDR1 GTSNPN, CDR2 SVGIG (reference sequence). J gave up 2 bases and V 7 bases, and 2 bases lay outside the gene matches.

V gene TRBV6-5 combines with J gene TRBJ1-6, with 7 bases aligning to TRBD1. The V gene's germline CDR1 is MNHEY and CDR2 SVGAGI. V lost 6 bases and J lost 5; bases outside the gene matches: 7. The CDR3 length is 15 residues. The CDR3 region is CASSHGGQNNSPLHF. In nucleotides, the CDR3 is TGTGCCAGCAGCCACGGGGGACAGAATAATTCACCCCTCCACTTT.

The rearrangement joins TRBV7-9 to TRBJ1-5; D is ambiguous. V lost 5 bases and J 4 bases, leaving 6 bases between the germline ends. The CDR3 consists of 12 residues. CDR1 is SEHNR and CDR2 is FQNEAQ in the germline V gene (reference sequence). CDR3 in amino acids: CASSRGNQPQHF. For the CDR3, the DNA is TGTGCCAGCAGCCGAGGGAATCAGCCCCAGCATTTT.

V is TRBV28 and J is TRBJ2-3; 16 bases are shared with TRBD2. V lost 3 bases to trimming and J lost 6 bases; unmatched junction nucleotides: 3. The CDR3 totals 16 residues. Germline assignment: CDR1 MDHEN and CDR2 SYDVKM. The CDR3 protein is CASSLGLAGGGDTQYF. For the CDR3, the DNA is TGTGCCAGCAGTTTGGGACTAGCGGGAGGGGGGGATACGCAGTATTTT.

The chain joins TRBV9 to TRBJ1-2, with D uncertain. Germline CDR1 SGDLS, CDR2 YYNGEE. CDR3 length equals 16 residues. Trimming took off 0 bases at V and 0 bases at J, with 12 bases between the two ends. The CDR3 is CASSVDGRSSNYGYTF. DNA of the CDR3: TGTGCCAGCAGCGTAGATGGCAGATCGTCTAACTATGGCTACACCTTC.